The 18 T cell receptor beta chains below come from one sample, sequenced in a study of control samples from healthy donors and cancer patients. Assay used: immunoSEQ multiplex PCR; TCRdb lists only in-frame clones, some missing. The sample lists about 50,000 clones; roughly 94% were seen once. Specimen: blood. The source is a man aged 25-40 years in good health.

CDR3 coding DNA: TGTGCCAGCAGTTATGGCCGGGGAGCCTCTGGAAACACCATATATTTT. It encodes CASSYGRGASGNTIYF. The chain uses TRBV28 and TRBJ1-3; D remains unclear. Germline CDR1 reads MDHEN; CDR2 reads SYDVKM. With 4 bases removed from V and 0 bases from J, the gap between germline ends came to 13 bases. This CDR3 comprises 16 residues.

This clone occurred a few times. V and J are TRBV7-2 and TRBJ2-5; weak D call: TRBD2 (6 bases). The CDR3 has 14 amino acids. Germline CDR1 SGHTA, CDR2 FQGNSA. V gave up 7 bases and J gave up 1 base, with 13 bases separating them. The CDR3 nucleotides are TGTGCCAGCACGAGTGCGGGGCCCCAAGAGACCCAGTACTTC. Amino acids: CASTSAGPQETQYF.

The chain recombines TRBV11-2 with TRBJ1-1; TRBD1 matches 8 bases. Trimming removed 6 bases from V and 8 bases from J; junction bases left unmatched: 8. CDR1 and CDR2 (germline): SGHAT, FQNNGV. This CDR3 is 13 amino acids long. Here the CDR3 reads CASSLIRDREAFF. In DNA form, the CDR3 reads TGTGCCAGCAGTCTGATCCGGGACAGGGAAGCTTTCTTT. Combining the CDR3 with reference TRBV11-2 and TRBJ1-1 gives the whole variable domain EAGVAQSPRYKIIEKRQSVAFWCNPISGHATLYWYQQILGQGPKLLIQFQNNGVVDDSQLPKDRFSAERLKGVDSTLKIQPAKLEDSAVYLCASSLIRDREAFFGQGTRLTVV.

This clone was detected once. The V gene is TRBV5-8, the J gene TRBJ1-5; D might be TRBD1 (6 bases). Germline V CDR1 and CDR2: SGHTS, YDEGEE. The CDR3 extends over 16 amino acids. V was clipped by 3 bases and J by 1 base, with 14 bases between them. The CDR3 region has the DNA TGTGCCAGCAGCTCGATCGGGGGCCGGAGCAATCAGCCCCAGCATTTT. Its protein product is CASSSIGGRSNQPQHF. Together with reference TRBV5-8 and TRBJ1-5, the CDR3 gives the full variable domain: EAGVTQSPTHLIKTRGQQATLRCSPISGHTSVYWYQQALGLGLQFLLWYDEGEERNRGNFPPRFSGRQFPNYSSELNVNALELEDSALYLCASSSIGGRSNQPQHFGDGTRLSIL.

CDR3: CASSLGAHEQYF. The DNA of the CDR3 is TGTGCCAGCAGTCTAGGCGCACACGAGCAGTACTTC. The chain recombines TRBV6-5 with TRBJ2-7; no definite D call. Trimming cost V 5 bases and J 5 bases, with 10 bases left between them. In germline, CDR1 is MNHEY, CDR2 SVGAGI. The CDR3 has 12 amino acids.

V and J are TRBV29-1 and TRBJ1-2; D not resolved. Per the germline V gene, CDR1 is SQVTM and CDR2 is ANQGSEA. The CDR3 length is 13 residues. The V gene lost 0 bases and the J gene lost 2 bases, with 7 bases spanning the gap. DNA for the CDR3: TGCAGCGTTGAAGAACAGCAGAACTATGGCTACACCTTC. Amino acids: CSVEEQQNYGYTF.

In DNA, the CDR3 is TGTGCCAGTAGTATCTGGACAGGGGGACACAATGAGCAGTTCTTC. Amino acid sequence: CASSIWTGGHNEQFF. The V call is TRBV19, the J call TRBJ2-1, with TRBD1 matching over 10 bases. The CDR3 is made up of 15 amino acids. The junction had 4 bases not matched to a gene; V was cut back by 3 bases and J by 5 bases. Germline CDR1 reads LNHDA; CDR2 reads SQIVND (reference sequence).

The chain is built from TRBV3-1 (or the pseudogene TRBV3-2) and TRBJ1-1; tentative D call: TRBD1 (6 bases). Germline V gene data show CDR1 as LGHDT and CDR2 as YNNKEL (reference sequence). V gave up 5 bases and J gave up 1 base, with 17 bases separating them. The CDR3 contains 16 residues. CDR3 bases: TGTGCCAGCAGCTTTCAGGACAGTGCGCCGAACACTGAAGCTTTCTTT. It encodes CASSFQDSAPNTEAFF.

V gene TRBV7-9 combines with J gene TRBJ1-6; possibly TRBD1 for D (5 bases). The CDR3 has 15 residues. Germline CDR1 and CDR2: SEHNR and FQNEAQ (reference sequence). V lost 4 bases, J lost 7 bases, and 14 bases lay in between. The CDR3 region has the DNA TGTGCCAGCAGCTCAGAGGGACTCGGGAATTCACCCCTCCACTTT. It specifies CASSSEGLGNSPLHF. Using reference TRBV7-9 and TRBJ1-6 for the parts outside the CDR3, the full variable domain is DTGVSQNPRHKITKRGQNVTFRCDPISEHNRLYWYRQTLGQGPEFLTYFQNEAQLEKSRLLSDRFSAERPKGSFSTLEIQRTEQGDSAMYLCASSSEGLGNSPLHFGNGTRLTVT.

The genes are TRBV7-9 and TRBJ2-5; TRBD2 aligns across 9 bases. J lost 5 bases, V lost 5 bases, and 12 bases had no gene match. The CDR3 length is 16 residues. Germline V gene data show CDR1 as SEHNR and CDR2 as FQNEAQ (reference sequence). The DNA of the CDR3 is TGTGCCAGCAGCCTTACTAGCGGGCCGGTAGGGGAGACCCAGTACTTC. This gives the protein CASSLTSGPVGETQYF.

The chain joins TRBV28 to TRBJ1-1; D is undetermined. V was cut by 3 bases and J by 2 bases, with 7 bases left in between. Per the germline V gene, CDR1 is MDHEN and CDR2 is SYDVKM. This CDR3 contains 13 residues. The CDR3 nucleotides are TGTGCCAGCAGTTTTTTATACAACACTGAAGCTTTCTTT. This gives the protein CASSFLYNTEAFF. The full variable domain, its missing parts supplied by reference TRBV28 and TRBJ1-1, is DVKVTQSSRYLVKRTGEKVFLECVQDMDHENMFWYRQDPGLGLRLIYFSYDVKMKEKGDIPEGYSVSREKKERFSLILESASTNQTSMYLCASSFLYNTEAFFGQGTRLTVV.

The chain combines TRBV15 with TRBJ1-5; 7 bases agree with TRBD1. CDR1 LNHNV and CDR2 YYDKDF come from the germline V gene (reference sequence). The length of the CDR3 is 16 residues. V shed 4 bases and J 3 bases; nucleotides not matched to a gene: 9. CDR3 protein: CATSTVWDSTNQPQHF. Written as DNA, the CDR3 is TGTGCCACCAGCACGGTATGGGACAGCACCAATCAGCCCCAGCATTTT.

J is TRBJ2-1 and V is TRBV6-2 or TRBV6-3; D assignment may be TRBD1 or TRBD2 (7 bases each). CDR3 length: 15 amino acids. Germline CDR1 is MNHEY and CDR2 is SVGEGT. V dropped 6 bases and J dropped 3 bases, with 15 bases sitting between them. For the CDR3, the DNA is TGTGCCAGCAGCGCAGGGGGGGGGCTCTACAATGAGCAGTTCTTC. Translating it yields CASSAGGGLYNEQFF.

The chain links TRBV5-6 to TRBJ1-5; no definite D call. This CDR3 spans 16 amino acids. The germline V gene encodes CDR1 SGHDT and CDR2 YYEEEE. V lost 0 bases and J lost 5, with 15 bases in between. The DNA for the CDR3 is TGTGCCAGCAGCTTGGGAGGAGACGTCGGAGATCAGCCCCAGCATTTT. Amino acids: CASSLGGDVGDQPQHF. The whole variable domain, remainder taken from reference TRBV5-6 and TRBJ1-5, is DAGVTQSPTHLIKTRGQQVTLRCSPKSGHDTVSWYQQALGQGPQFIFQYYEEEERQRGNFPDRFSGHQFPNYSSELNVNALLLGDSALYLCASSLGGDVGDQPQHFGDGTRLSIL.

The CDR3 loop reads CSASRGQGHNEQFF. CDR3 nucleotide sequence: TGCAGTGCTAGTAGGGGACAGGGTCACAATGAGCAGTTCTTC. The chain is built from TRBV20-1 and TRBJ2-1, with 9 positions matching TRBD1. CDR1 is DFQATT and CDR2 is SNEGSKA in the germline V gene (reference sequence). The CDR3 spans 14 residues. V gave up 3 bases and J gave up 5 bases; unmatched junction bases: 5.

The J gene is TRBJ2-3, the V gene TRBV14; D is ambiguous. V shed 1 base and J shed 6 bases, with 8 bases lying between them. Germline V gene data show CDR1 as SGHDN and CDR2 as FVKESK. This CDR3 is 13 amino acids long. CDR3 residues: CASSQVTWDTQYF. CDR3 nucleotides: TGTGCCAGCAGCCAAGTTACGTGGGATACGCAGTATTTT.

The chain couples TRBV5-4 to TRBJ2-5; TRBD1 matches 7 bases. Trimming cost V 3 bases and J 5 bases; bases outside gene matches: 7. This CDR3 has 14 amino acids. Germline assignment: CDR1 SGHNT and CDR2 YYREEE (reference sequence). The CDR3 DNA reads TGTGCCAGCAGCTCAAGACAGGGCAGTGAGACCCAGTACTTC. It codes for CASSSRQGSETQYF. The full variable domain, completed using reference TRBV5-4 and TRBJ2-5, is ETGVTQSPTHLIKTRGQQVTLRCSSQSGHNTVSWYQQALGQGPQFIFQYYREEENGRGNFPPRFSGLQFPNYSSELNVNALELDDSALYLCASSSRQGSETQYFGPGTRLLVL.

The rearrangement links TRBV5-1 to TRBJ2-2; 7 positions match TRBD2. V was clipped by 0 bases and J by 9 bases; unmatched bases: 5. Germline loops: CDR1 SGHRS, CDR2 YFSETQ. The CDR3 is 14 amino acids. CDR3 sequence reads: CASSLESGARELFF. In DNA form, the CDR3 reads TGCGCCAGCAGCTTGGAAAGCGGGGCGAGGGAGCTGTTTTTT. Based on the CDR3 plus reference TRBV5-1 and TRBJ2-2, the full variable domain is KAGVTQTPRYLIKTRGQQVTLSCSPISGHRSVSWYQQTPGQGLQFLFEYFSETQRNKGNFPGRFSGRQFSNSRSEMNVSTLELGDSALYLCASSLESGARELFFGEGSRLTVL.